These T cell receptor beta chains were read from a single sample in a study of immune evolution from preneoplasia to lung adenocarcinoma. Assay: immunoSEQ multiplex PCR; the TCRdb copy retains only in-frame clones and omits some. The sample yields approximately 4,200 clones, about 85% seen once. The sequencing input was FFPE invasive lung adenocarcinoma tissue. The receptors were sampled from a person aged 45-60 years with lung adenocarcinoma. CDR3s include the opening cysteine and the closing phenylalanine or tryptophan.

TRBV19	TRBJ2-2	CASNKGRATGELFF
TRBV19	TRBJ2-3	CASGRRDTQYF
TRBV30	TRBJ2-1	CASPGPYNEQFF
TRBV5-1	TRBJ2-7	CASSLVPPNAGGRAGEQYF
TRBV9	TRBJ2-5	CASSDSAGGETQYF
TRBV18	TRBJ2-5	CASPRGGLETQYF
TRBV18	TRBJ1-1	CASSPPDQHTEAFF
TRBV11-2	TRBJ2-5	CASSFAGSPQETQYF
TRBV28	TRBJ2-1	CASSCLGGWGGNEQFF
TRBV28	TRBJ1-5	CASSLGAHRQVDGRKPQHF
TRBV11-2	TRBJ2-7	CASSLERGPTYEQYF
TRBV9	TRBJ2-3	CASSAGMGLVDTQYF
TRBV14	TRBJ2-5	CASSQSRGLETQYF
TRBV20-1	TRBJ2-1	CSARGGNEQFF
TRBV9	TRBJ2-2	CASSVVSVTGELFF
TRBV6-5	TRBJ1-5	CATGVDQPQHF
TRBV7-2	TRBJ2-7	CASSPGTISEQYF
TRBV4-3	TRBJ2-6	CASSPHWTNSGANVLTF
TRBV19	TRBJ2-5	CASSFGLGETQYF
TRBV19	TRBJ1-5	CASRKDLDRGNQPQHF
TRBV2	TRBJ1-5	CASILGKNQPQHF
TRBV11-2	TRBJ1-4	CASSLNWGVNEKLFF
TRBV29-1	TRBJ2-1	CSVYSGDNEQFF
TRBV7-9	TRBJ2-5	CASSTRETQYF
TRBV6-5	TRBJ2-7	CASSYLREGGGNEQYF
TRBV27	TRBJ2-7	CASSLAGRPGEQYF
TRBV6-5	TRBJ2-2	CASSQGLLNTGELFF
TRBV5-1	TRBJ1-2	CASSPGTGSYGYTF